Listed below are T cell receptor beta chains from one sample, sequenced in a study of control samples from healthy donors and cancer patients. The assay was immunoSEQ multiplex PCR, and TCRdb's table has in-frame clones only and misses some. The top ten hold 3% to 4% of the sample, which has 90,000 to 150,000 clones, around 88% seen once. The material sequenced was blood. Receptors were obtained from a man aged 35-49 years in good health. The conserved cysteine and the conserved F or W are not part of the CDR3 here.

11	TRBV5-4	ASSLTGGTEAF
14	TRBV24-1	ATSDSGQGAGQPQH
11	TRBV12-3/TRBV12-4	ASSYGGIHGYT
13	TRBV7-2	ASSQVAGNLRTLH
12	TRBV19	ASSPPGYNQPQH
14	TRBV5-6	ASSLSTALMNTEAF
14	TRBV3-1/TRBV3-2	ASSRSGATSTDTQY
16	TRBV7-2	ASSLRGAWSGHQETQY
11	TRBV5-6	ASSLQGTTEAF
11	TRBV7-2	ASSGRTNYGYT
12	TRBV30	AWSVDRGAGELF
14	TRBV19	ASSFSGTRSNYGYT
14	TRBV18	ASSPKGQETTGELF
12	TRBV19	ASSIVGQRRGYT
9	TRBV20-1	SEQGNEKLF
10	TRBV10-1	ASRLTDYEQY
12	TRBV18	ASSSDEGLWAYT
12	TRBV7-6	ASSLGSSYNEQF
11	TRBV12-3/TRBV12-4	ASGRGYQETQY
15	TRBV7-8	ASSPIVGSSQTGELF
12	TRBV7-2	ASSLAAGNTEAF
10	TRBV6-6	ASRELTLEAF
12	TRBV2	ASSEGRRSYEQY
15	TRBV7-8	ASSSPGQLATNEKLF
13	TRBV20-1	SASSTSGVGDTQY
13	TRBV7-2	ASSLERGLGNTIY
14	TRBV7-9	ASSLDYTLTDSPLH
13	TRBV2	ASSAGTSYNSPLH
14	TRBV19	ASSTGQGASGNTIY
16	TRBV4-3	ASSHSKGPGWVYNEQF
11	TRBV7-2	ASSSSGANVLT
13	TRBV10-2	ASRGGTSGVNEQF
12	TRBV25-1	ASSESPQGYGYT
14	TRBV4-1	ASSQSEGAYTGELF
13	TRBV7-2	ASSLDTGVGYGYT
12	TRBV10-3	AISDRVGGTEAF
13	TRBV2	ASKRDSNNNSPLH
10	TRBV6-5	ASRGITDTQY
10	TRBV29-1	SGRAPGSEAF
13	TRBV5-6	ASSRDRGAGNTIY
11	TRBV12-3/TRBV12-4	ASGDRGRKTQY
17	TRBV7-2	ASSLAGLAGGFYSYEQY
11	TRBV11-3	ASTRGGSEKLF
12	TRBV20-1	SASAGSSNQPQH
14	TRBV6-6	ASSYSSRRSGNTIY
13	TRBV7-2	ASSKRQGGNQPQH
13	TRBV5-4	ASSFTRGKGETQY
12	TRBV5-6	ASSSGQGGQPQH
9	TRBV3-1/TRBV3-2	ASSQGGEQY
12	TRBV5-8	ASSFQNPNQPQH
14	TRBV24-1	ATSEGGAGAAYGYT
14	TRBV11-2	ASSLARLAGAYEQY
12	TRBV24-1	ATWGGGGTGELF
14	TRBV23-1	ASSVWPRGSTDTQY
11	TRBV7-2	ASSLEGRGEAF
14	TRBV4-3	ASSQEGTGFRNEQF
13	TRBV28	ASSWRSRGQQPQH
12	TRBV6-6	ASSPGRDGEKLF
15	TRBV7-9	ASSLEGGDRPNTEAF
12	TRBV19	ASTGGVRFYGYT